Each of the 19 T cell receptor beta chains below was sequenced from the same sample in a study of OX40 agonist ivuxolimab in advanced cancers. This table comes from immunoSEQ multiplex PCR, and its TCRdb copy is limited to in-frame clones, with some not included. The sample holds roughly 55,000 clones, around 87% seen once. Here the sequenced sample was CD4+ or CD8+ T cells sorted from blood, taken in a trial of the OX40 agonist ivuxolimab. Receptors originate from an adult with an advanced solid tumor such as melanoma, head and neck, liver or kidney cancer.

The chain carries TRBV27 and TRBJ2-7; 10 nucleotides agree with TRBD1. The germline V gene encodes CDR1 MNHEY and CDR2 SMNVEV (reference sequence). The junction had 10 bases not matched to a gene; V was cut back by 4 bases and J by 4 bases. The CDR3 totals 16 residues. Written as DNA, the CDR3 is TGTGCCAGCAGTTCACCCGGGGACAGGGGTTATTACGAGCAGTACTTC. This sequence encodes CASSSPGDRGYYEQYF.

V and J are TRBV7-8 and TRBJ2-1; no definite D call. The germline gives CDR1 SGHVS, CDR2 FQNEAQ. The V gene lost 6 bases and the J gene lost 5 bases, with 17 bases spanning the gap. The CDR3 is 15 residues long. The CDR3 here is CASSHRSRVDNEQFF. In nucleotides, the CDR3 is TGTGCCAGCAGTCATCGATCCCGGGTAGACAATGAGCAGTTCTTC.

The V and J genes are TRBV19 and TRBJ2-7; D unclear. V gave up 0 bases and J gave up 1 base, with 4 bases separating them. Germline V gene data show CDR1 as LNHDA and CDR2 as SQIVND (reference sequence). CDR3 length equals 13 residues. Written as DNA, the CDR3 is TGTGCCAGTAGTATAGATCAGTCCTACGAGCAGTACTTC. Amino acid sequence: CASSIDQSYEQYF.

The chain couples TRBV25-1 to TRBJ1-2; D unresolved. The CDR3 is 13 residues long. V was shortened by 6 bases and J by 6 bases, with 14 bases between the two germline ends. Germline values: CDR1 MGHDK, CDR2 SYGVNS. CDR3 sequence reads: CASSPDRAHGYTF. CDR3 sequence (DNA): TGTGCCAGCAGCCCGGATAGGGCCCATGGCTACACCTTC.

This clone was found a few times. The rearrangement links TRBV4-2 to TRBJ2-3, with D maybe TRBD1 (5 bases). CDR1 LGHNA and CDR2 YNFKEQ come from the germline V gene. Trimming shortened V by 0 bases and J by 0 bases, and 13 bases separated the two germline ends. This CDR3 spans 17 amino acids. The CDR3: CASSQDGAEPSTDTQYF. DNA of the CDR3: TGTGCCAGCAGCCAAGATGGGGCAGAACCTAGCACAGATACGCAGTATTTT.

The chain couples TRBV13 to TRBJ2-2; a weak D match, TRBD2 (6 bases). V lost 4 bases and J 6 bases, leaving 9 bases between the germline ends. Germline V gene data show CDR1 as PRHDT and CDR2 as FYEKMQ (reference sequence). This CDR3 has 13 residues. The CDR3: CASSSGEAGELFF. CDR3 sequence (DNA): TGTGCCAGCAGCTCGGGGGAGGCCGGGGAGCTGTTTTTT.

This chain uses TRBV6-1 with TRBJ2-7, with D possibly matching TRBD2 (6 bases). Trimming removed 6 bases at V and 6 bases at J, with 18 bases between. The CDR3 is made up of 14 amino acids. Germline V gene lookup returns CDR1 MNHNS and CDR2 SASEGT. This CDR3 reads CASSPFGTPGEQYF. CDR3 DNA: TGTGCCAGCAGCCCGTTCGGGACTCCTGGCGAGCAGTACTTC.

The V gene is TRBV15, the J gene TRBJ2-1; D tentatively fits TRBD1 or TRBD2 (5 bases each). This CDR3 comprises 12 residues. V was trimmed by 3 bases and J by 7 bases, leaving 7 bases between them. CDR1 and CDR2 from the germline V gene are LNHNV and YYDKDF (reference sequence). The DNA of the CDR3 is TGTGCCACCAGCAGTGAGGGGAATGAGCAGTTCTTC. Amino acid sequence: CATSSEGNEQFF.

The rearrangement joins TRBV4-3 to TRBJ2-3; 9 bases line up with TRBD2. V dropped 1 base and J dropped 7; count of bases not matched to a gene: 6. The CDR3 loop spans 15 amino acids. Germline CDR1 LGHNA, CDR2 YSLEER. As DNA, the CDR3 is TGCGCCAGCAGCCAAGGGACTAGCGTGGCTTATACGCAGTATTTT. Its translation is CASSQGTSVAYTQYF.

The rearrangement joins TRBV10-2 to TRBJ2-3; D not resolved. V was pared by 1 base and J by 5 bases, with 13 bases between. Germline values: CDR1 WSHSY, CDR2 SAAADI. This CDR3 spans 15 amino acids. The CDR3 loop is CASSEWLADKDTQYF. The CDR3 DNA reads TGCGCCAGCAGTGAGTGGCTCGCCGACAAAGATACGCAGTATTTT.

This rearrangement joins TRBV4-3 to TRBJ2-2; tentatively, D is TRBD2 (6 bases). The CDR3 covers 16 residues. The V end was cut by 1 base, the J end by 5 bases, with 14 bases between. Germline-derived CDR1 and CDR2 are LGHNA and YSLEER. As DNA, the CDR3 is TGCGCCAGCAGCCAAGCGGGGGTGGTATATACCGGGGAGCTGTTTTTT. Its translation is CASSQAGVVYTGELFF.

This chain uses TRBV6-4 with TRBJ2-5; a possible D gene is TRBD2 (6 bases). CDR1 is MRHNA and CDR2 is SNTAGT in the germline V gene. The CDR3 loop spans 15 amino acids. The germline V and J ends were trimmed by 5 bases and 1 base, with 14 bases remaining between them. The chain's CDR3 is CASSPPGTPQETQYF. For the CDR3, the DNA is TGTGCCAGCAGTCCGCCCGGGACTCCCCAAGAGACCCAGTACTTC.

This clone was observed a single time. Different DNA sequences within this sample yield the same CDR3. The V call is TRBV5-1, the J call TRBJ1-2; the match to TRBD1 covers 7 bases. Looked up from germline, CDR1 is SGHRS and CDR2 is YFSETQ. This CDR3 is 14 amino acids long. Unmatched junction bases numbered 4, after V lost 0 bases and J lost 5 bases. The CDR3 DNA reads TGCGCCAGCAGCTTGGCCGGGACAGAGTATGGCTACACCTTC. Protein product: CASSLAGTEYGYTF.

The rearrangement joins TRBV27 to TRBJ1-2; 9 bases are a match to TRBD1. CDR1 and CDR2 from the germline V gene are MNHEY and SMNVEV (reference sequence). The CDR3 spans 13 residues. Trimming cost V 6 bases and J 7 bases; bases outside gene matches: 6. CDR3 coding DNA: TGTGCCAGCAGCGGGACAGGGTTCGGTGGCTACACCTTC. It specifies CASSGTGFGGYTF.

This sequence joins TRBV5-1 and TRBJ1-2; no clear D. Germline CDR1 reads SGHRS; CDR2 reads YFSETQ. CDR3 size: 14 residues. Deletions cut 0 bases from V and 1 base from J, with 7 bases between. The CDR3 region has the DNA TGCGCCAGCAGCTTGGAAGGCAGTAACTATGGCTACACCTTC. It yields the protein CASSLEGSNYGYTF.

The V and J genes are TRBV5-1 and TRBJ2-5, with D perhaps TRBD2 (5 bases). V was shortened by 0 bases and J by 5 bases, with 14 bases between the two germline ends. Per germline, CDR1 SGHRS and CDR2 YFSETQ. The length of the CDR3 is 15 residues. The CDR3 loop is CASSLEGLLGETQYF. The DNA for the CDR3 is TGCGCCAGCAGCTTGGAAGGACTCCTTGGGGAGACCCAGTACTTC.

This chain connects TRBV4-1 to TRBJ2-2; 7 bases agree with TRBD2. After removal of 6 bases from V and 10 bases from J, the junction contained 11 bases not matched to a gene. This CDR3 contains 14 residues. Germline V gives CDR1 MGHRA, CDR2 YSYEKL. This CDR3 reads CASRPRLAEEELFF. CDR3 nucleotides: TGCGCCAGCAGGCCCCGGCTAGCGGAGGAGGAGCTGTTTTTT.

This clone appeared once. The chain is built from TRBV27 and TRBJ2-7; 8 bases are a match to TRBD2. Germline V gene lookup returns CDR1 MNHEY and CDR2 SMNVEV (reference sequence). The CDR3 extends over 15 amino acids. With V trimmed by 5 bases and J by 6 bases, 12 bases remained unmatched. In nucleotides, the CDR3 is TGTGCCAGCAGTCCAGCGGGAGACGGAGGTGTCGAGCAGTACTTC. It encodes CASSPAGDGGVEQYF.

The CDR3 protein is CASRTDSYEQYF. Here the CDR3 DNA reads TGTGCCAGCAGGACAGACTCCTACGAGCAGTACTTC. The V and J genes are TRBV6-1 and TRBJ2-7, with D possibly TRBD1 on 5 matching bases. V lost 6 bases and J 0 bases, leaving 6 bases between the germline ends. Germline CDR1 and CDR2: MNHNS and SASEGT. There are 12 residues in the CDR3.